A single sample is the source of the 6 T cell receptor beta chains below, sequenced in a study of glioma-infiltrating T cells after dendritic cell vaccination. The assay was immunoSEQ multiplex PCR, and TCRdb's table has in-frame clones only and misses some. The table records 100,000 or so clones, approximately 84% of them present only once. Source: blood, taken before dendritic cell vaccination. These receptors were obtained from a human donor with glioblastoma.

The genes are TRBV7-2 and TRBJ2-3; the match to TRBD1 covers 8 bases. This CDR3 has 13 residues. Germline lookup yields CDR1 SGHTA and CDR2 FQGNSA. The ends lost 10 bases at V and 8 bases at J; junction bases unmatched: 11. Here the CDR3 reads CAKRQGAYGTQYF. CDR3 nucleotides: TGTGCCAAAAGGCAGGGGGCGTACGGTACGCAGTATTTT.

This sequence joins TRBV2 and TRBJ1-2; TRBD1 agrees at 9 bases. Germline CDR1 and CDR2: SNHLY and FYNNEI. The CDR3 has 17 residues. V was pared by 2 bases and J by 1 base, with 8 bases of the junction left unmatched. The CDR3 spells CASSELGTGYLNYGYTF. The CDR3 DNA is TGTGCCAGCAGTGAACTCGGGACAGGGTATCTTAACTATGGCTACACCTTC.

The chain joins TRBV5-1 to TRBJ1-1, with 10 bases matching TRBD1. Germline V gives CDR1 SGHRS, CDR2 YFSETQ. Trimming took 1 base from V and 5 from J; bases not matched to a gene: 2. CDR3 size: 14 residues. The chain's CDR3 is CASSLSDRGTEAFF. CDR3 sequence (DNA): TGCGCCAGCAGCTTGTCGGACAGGGGGACTGAAGCTTTCTTT.

The chain combines TRBV18 with TRBJ2-5, with D perhaps TRBD2 (5 bases). This CDR3 spans 15 amino acids. The germline V gene encodes CDR1 KGHSH and CDR2 LQKENI. Trimming stripped 1 base from V and 1 base from J, with 10 bases between. This CDR3 reads CASSPRGLLQETQYF. In nucleotides, the CDR3 is TGTGCCAGCTCACCACGCGGACTTCTCCAAGAGACCCAGTACTTC.

This CDR3 is CASSSEGGPLGYGYTF. The CDR3 DNA reads TGCGCCAGCAGTTCGGAGGGGGGGCCATTAGGCTATGGCTACACCTTC. This chain joins TRBV4-1 and TRBJ1-2; weak D call: TRBD1 (6 bases). The CDR3 runs 16 residues. In germline, CDR1 is MGHRA, CDR2 YSYEKL. V was cut by 6 bases and J by 4 bases, with 21 bases left in between.

The CDR3 protein is CASRVTTSYEQYF. CDR3 sequence (DNA): TGTGCCAGCAGGGTGACAACCTCCTACGAGCAGTACTTC. The V gene is TRBV6-1, the J gene TRBJ2-7; D unresolved. This CDR3 comprises 13 residues. The germline V gene has CDR1 MNHNS and CDR2 SASEGT. Deletions cut 6 bases from V and 0 bases from J, with 9 bases between.